The subject of this entry is one T cell receptor (beta chain). This specimen comes from a study of shared T cell receptors in the human thymus. The CDR3 is 20 residues long. CDR1 and CDR2 from the germline V gene are SGDLS and YYNGEE. The ends were cut back, 3 bases at V and 0 bases at J, with 27 bases in the middle. Assay: immunoSEQ multiplex PCR; the TCRdb copy retains only in-frame clones and omits some. In the table there are 650,000 to 950,000 clones, roughly 88% of which are singletons. The same sample was also studied in work on human thymus T cells. As that report states: Finnish infants who were healthy and having corrective surgery for congenital heart defects made up the donors. Thymic tissue was derived from resections collected during corrective heart surgery. Among thymic and blood repertoires, usage of V and J genes appeared biased. Among unrelated individuals, related research reported thymic repertoires that overlapped highly.

The sequenced sample was thymocytes. The clonotype originates from a girl under two years old with a congenital heart defect. The chain carries TRBV9 and TRBJ1-1; tentatively, D is TRBD1 (6 bases). The CDR3 protein is CASSATSGPRDTHLNTEAFF. As DNA, the CDR3 is TGTGCCAGCAGCGCCACATCCGGACCTCGGGACACCCATTTGAACACTGAAGCTTTCTTT.